The 15 T cell receptor beta chains below all came from one sample that was sequenced in a study of blood T cells in healthy people across ages. The second PCR ran roughly 7 to 12 cycles with a sample-barcoded 5' primer and J-beta primers. Each CDR3 protein gets one entry after TCRdb re-called the 5' RACE reads with MiXCR. This table has 700,000 to 1,000,000 distinct CDR3 sequences, more than 40% appearing once. The sequenced sample consisted of blood. The receptors here all came from a man in his 60s in good health.

The chain uses TRBV7-2 and TRBJ1-1; D perhaps matches TRBD1 (5 bases). V lost 6 bases, J lost 2 bases, and 16 bases lay in between. Germline lookup yields CDR1 SGHTA and CDR2 FQGNSA. This CDR3 has 15 residues. CDR3: CASRGRQTLNTEAFF. DNA of the CDR3: TGTGCCAGCAGGGGTAGACAGACTCTTAACACTGAAGCTTTCTTT.

The rearrangement uses TRBV29-1 and TRBJ1-1; 8 bases agree with TRBD1. CDR1 and CDR2 (germline): SQVTM, ANQGSEA. This CDR3 is 13 amino acids long. J lost 11 bases, V lost 1 base, and 9 bases had no gene match. CDR3 bases: TGCAGCGTTGAAGCTGGGACAGGCCGGACTGCTTTCTTT. This gives the protein CSVEAGTGRTAFF.

The chain's CDR3 is CASSQAVNQPQHF. DNA of the CDR3: TGCGCCAGCAGCCAAGCAGTAAATCAGCCCCAGCATTTT. The rearrangement links TRBV4-3 to TRBJ1-5; D is uncertain. The germline V and J ends were trimmed by 1 base and 4 bases, with 5 bases remaining between them. This CDR3 is built from 13 residues. Germline CDR1 LGHNA, CDR2 YSLEER.

The rearrangement uses TRBV6-6 and TRBJ1-1; possibly TRBD1 for D (6 bases). The germline V and J ends were trimmed by 8 bases and 2 bases, with 12 bases remaining between them. Per the germline V gene, CDR1 is MNHNY and CDR2 is SVGAGI (reference sequence). This CDR3 is 13 amino acids long. CDR3 in amino acids: CASAQGPNTEAFF. In DNA, the CDR3 is TGTGCCAGCGCACAGGGACCCAACACTGAAGCTTTCTTT.

The gene calls are TRBV5-1 and TRBJ2-7, with TRBD1 identical over 9 bases. The V gene end was trimmed by 3 bases and the J gene end by 0 bases; junction bases not matched to a gene: 16. Per germline, CDR1 SGHRS and CDR2 YFSETQ. CDR3 length equals 19 residues. CDR3 in amino acids: CASSSHPGQGLSSSYEQYF. Written as DNA, the CDR3 is TGCGCCAGCAGCTCCCATCCGGGACAGGGCCTCTCAAGCTCCTACGAGCAGTACTTC. Filled out from reference TRBV5-1 and TRBJ2-7, the complete variable domain reads KAGVTQTPRYLIKTRGQQVTLSCSPISGHRSVSWYQQTPGQGLQFLFEYFSETQRNKGNFPGRFSGRQFSNSRSEMNVSTLELGDSALYLCASSSHPGQGLSSSYEQYFGPGTRLTVT.

The chain uses TRBV4-2 and TRBJ2-2; D possibly matches TRBD1 or TRBD2 (5 bases each). The germline V and J ends were trimmed by 4 bases and 5 bases, with 14 bases remaining between them. The CDR3 sequence is 15 residues long. Germline V lookup: CDR1 LGHNA, CDR2 YNFKEQ. The CDR3 reads CASSRRDAITGELFF. CDR3 coding DNA: TGTGCCAGCAGCCGCCGGGACGCAATTACCGGGGAGCTGTTTTTT.

This sequence joins TRBV7-2 and TRBJ2-7, with 9 bases lining up with TRBD1. V lost 5 bases, J lost 4 bases, and 9 bases stayed unmatched. Germline CDR1 SGHTA, CDR2 FQGNSA. CDR3 length: 15 amino acids. The CDR3 sequence is CASSPTGTGFYEQYF. In DNA form, the CDR3 reads TGTGCCAGCAGCCCAACCGGGACAGGGTTTTACGAGCAGTACTTC.

This chain links TRBV12-3 or TRBV12-4 with TRBJ1-5; TRBD1 matches at 7 bases. V shed 6 bases, J shed 5 bases, and the junction held 7 bases outside the gene matches. This CDR3 has 14 amino acids. The CDR3 coding sequence is TGTGCCAGCAGCTCTGGACAGGCCTATCAGCCCCAGCATTTT. Its protein product is CASSSGQAYQPQHF.

V gene TRBV5-6 combines with J gene TRBJ2-5; TRBD2 agrees at 10 bases. Germline-derived CDR1 and CDR2 are SGHDT and YYEEEE. CDR3 length equals 16 residues. After removal of 4 bases from V and 3 bases from J, the junction contained 9 bases not matched to a gene. CDR3 nucleotide sequence: TGTGCCAGCAGCAGCACCGGGACTAGCGTCAAAGAGACCCAGTACTTC. Translated, it gives CASSSTGTSVKETQYF.

There are a few counts of this clonotype. V is TRBV7-9 and J is TRBJ2-5, with 7 bases lining up with TRBD1. After removal of 5 bases from V and 5 bases from J, the junction contained 14 bases not matched to a gene. The CDR3 covers 16 residues. The germline V gene encodes CDR1 SEHNR and CDR2 FQNEAQ (reference sequence). Here the CDR3 reads CASSHGDSAVGETQYF. CDR3 in DNA: TGTGCCAGCAGCCACGGGGACAGCGCTGTGGGGGAGACCCAGTACTTC.

V usage is TRBV7-2 and J usage is TRBJ2-1, with 10 nucleotides matching TRBD2. This CDR3 region has 16 residues. Looked up from germline, CDR1 is SGHTA and CDR2 is FQGNSA. With 1 base clipped from V and 8 bases from J, the junction kept 8 bases outside the gene matches. The CDR3 coding sequence is TGTGCCAGCAGCTTAGGTACAGCGGGGGGGCAGGATGAGCAGTTCTTC. It translates to CASSLGTAGGQDEQFF.

The CDR3 region has the DNA TGTGCCAGCAGAATCCCGGGACAGGGCCGCCAGCCCCAGCATTTT. The encoded protein is CASRIPGQGRQPQHF. This rearrangement joins TRBV11-3 to TRBJ1-5; 9 bases match TRBD1. Germline CDR1 is SGHNT and CDR2 is YENEEA. The CDR3 sequence is 15 residues long. Germline trimming cut 6 bases from V and 7 bases from J; bases unmatched to any gene: 10. The whole variable domain, filled in from reference TRBV11-3 and TRBJ1-5, reads EAGVVQSPRYKIIEKKQPVAFWCNPISGHNTLYWYLQNLGQGPELLIRYENEEAVDDSQLPKDRFSAERLKGVDSTLKIQPAELGDSAVYLCASRIPGQGRQPQHFGDGTRLSIL.

The rearrangement links TRBV7-3 to TRBJ2-3; D perhaps matches TRBD2 (8 bases). Trimming left V 4 bases short and J 3 bases short, with 14 bases between. CDR1 and CDR2 from the germline V gene are SGHTA and FQGTGA. There are 15 residues in the CDR3. The CDR3 loop is CASSSRGGQTDTQYF. The CDR3 DNA sequence: TGTGCCAGCAGCTCCCGGGGGGGACAGACAGATACGCAGTATTTT.

This chain links TRBV24-1 with TRBJ2-2, with TRBD1 matching 8 bases. Germline V lookup: CDR1 KGHDR, CDR2 SFDVKD. The CDR3 consists of 14 residues. CDR3 protein: CATEDREITGELFF. CDR3 DNA sequence: TGTGCGACCGAGGACAGGGAGATCACCGGGGAGCTGTTTTTT.

V and J are TRBV7-4 and TRBJ1-5; D gene ambiguous. Germline loops: CDR1 SGHVT, CDR2 SQSDAQ. This CDR3 has 14 residues. V was cut by 5 bases and J by 3 bases, with 11 bases left in between. The CDR3 loop reads CASSPDKNNQPQHF. The CDR3 DNA reads as TGTGCCAGCAGCCCCGACAAGAACAATCAGCCCCAGCATTTT.